This T cell receptor (beta chain) was sequenced during a study of technical replicates of blood from a handful of donors. TCRdb's copy holds only in-frame clones and misses some; the assay was immunoSEQ multiplex PCR. This sample has under 100,000 clones, with approximately 83% found just once. In its sample, this clone was seen once. V was pared by 2 bases and J by 3 bases, with 9 bases of the junction left unmatched. The V gene's germline CDR1 is SGHDT and CDR2 YYEEEE. The CDR3 spans 17 residues. This clonotype originated in a human donor in good health. Some clones in this sample may be carry-over from other donors' samples. The sample taken for sequencing was PBMCs. The chain employs TRBV5-6 and TRBJ2-4; 9 nucleotides agree with TRBD1. Here the CDR3 DNA reads TGTGCCAGCAGCTTATACCGACAGGGGGTGGTCAAAAACATTCAGTACTTC. It translates to CASSLYRQGVVKNIQYF. The full variable domain, its missing parts supplied by reference TRBV5-6 and TRBJ2-4, is DAGVTQSPTHLIKTRGQQVTLRCSPKSGHDTVSWYQQALGQGPQFIFQYYEEEERQRGNFPDRFSGHQFPNYSSELNVNALLLGDSALYLCASSLYRQGVVKNIQYFGAGTRLSVL.